This TCR beta chain was sequenced in a study of blood T cell repertoires in COVID-19. Overall study: Spain, Italy and the United States supplied samples that represented acute and convalescent COVID-19. PBMCs, B-cell-depleted T cells, or T cells provided the cDNA or gDNA that made up the material.

Patients in Seattle were enrolled during active infection, then followed longitudinally. Germline V CDR1 and CDR2: SGHTA, FQGNSA. The CDR3 totals 13 residues. V shed 6 bases, J shed 5 bases, and the junction held 6 bases outside the gene matches. Original processing notes: The authors estimated nucleated cell counts from reference gene primer amplification. Libraries were prepared by immunoSEQ multiplex PCR; TCRdb keeps only in-frame clonotypes and omits some of them. That table furnishes V, J and clone size, whereas the DNA furnished D and trimming. There are 300,000 to 450,000 clones in the sample; roughly 89% occur only once, and roughly 3.9% lies in the top ten.

The rearrangement links TRBV7-2 to TRBJ2-7, with 8 bases lining up with TRBD1. Material for sequencing was peripheral blood. The TCR sequence derives from a woman aged 55-75 years with COVID-19, enrolled during active disease. CDR3 sequence reads: CASRAGQGNEQYF. Written as DNA, the CDR3 is TGTGCCAGCAGAGCCGGACAGGGAAACGAGCAGTACTTC. The full variable domain, its missing parts supplied by reference TRBV7-2 and TRBJ2-7, is GAGVSQSPSNKVTEKGKDVELRCDPISGHTALYWYRQSLGQGLEFLIYFQGNSAPDKSGLPSDRFSAERTGGSVSTLTIQRTQQEDSAVYLCASRAGQGNEQYFGPGTRLTVT.